This passage covers 21 T cell receptor beta chains from one sample sequenced in a study of blood T cell repertoires in COVID-19. The method was immunoSEQ multiplex PCR; TCRdb's version includes in-frame clones alone and lacks a portion of them. The sample yields over 45,000 clones, about 88% seen once. The sequenced sample was peripheral blood. The receptors here all came from a man aged 45-65 years with active COVID-19.

The V gene is TRBV13, the J gene TRBJ2-5; D is unresolved. CDR1 PRHDT and CDR2 FYEKMQ come from the germline V gene (reference sequence). CDR3 length equals 14 residues. V was pared by 4 bases and J by 4 bases, with 13 bases between. CDR3 amino acids: CASSSLGTRETQYF. The CDR3 DNA is TGTGCCAGCAGCTCTCTAGGTACCAGAGAGACCCAGTACTTC.

The J gene is TRBJ2-3, the V gene TRBV5-4; TRBD2 matches 14 bases. With V trimmed by 3 bases and J by 6 bases, 6 bases remained unmatched. The CDR3 covers 16 residues. Germline V gene sequence: CDR1 SGHNT, CDR2 YYREEE (reference sequence). CDR3 region: CASSYGTSGGLDTQYF. CDR3 coding DNA: TGTGCCAGCAGCTACGGGACTAGCGGGGGTTTGGATACGCAGTATTTT.

The V call is TRBV9, the J call TRBJ2-1, with TRBD2 identical over 8 bases. After removal of 2 bases from V and 4 bases from J, the junction contained 5 bases not matched to a gene. Germline values: CDR1 SGDLS, CDR2 YYNGEE. This CDR3 has 15 amino acids. The CDR3 coding sequence is TGTGCCAGCAGCGTGACTAGCGCAGGGTACAATGAGCAGTTCTTC. Protein product: CASSVTSAGYNEQFF.

The rearrangement joins TRBV4-1 to TRBJ1-1; D is ambiguous. Trimming removed 4 bases at V and 4 bases at J, with 10 bases between. The germline CDR1 and CDR2 sequences are MGHRA and YSYEKL. The CDR3 loop spans 13 amino acids. Here the CDR3 DNA reads TGCGCCAGCAGCCTCGAAGTGGCCACTGAAGCTTTCTTT. Translated, it gives CASSLEVATEAFF.

This clone was picked up a small number of times. The chain's CDR3 is CASSPSDEQFF. CDR3 sequence (DNA): TGCGCCAGCTCCCCCTCGGATGAGCAGTTCTTC. This chain links TRBV5-1 with TRBJ2-1; no clear D gene. CDR1 and CDR2 (germline): SGHRS, YFSETQ. This CDR3 spans 11 amino acids. The germline V and J ends were trimmed by 7 bases and 8 bases, with 10 bases remaining between them.

Here the CDR3 reads CASSLLAGGLTDTQYF. DNA for the CDR3: TGTGCCAGTAGTCTTCTAGCGGGGGGGCTCACAGATACGCAGTATTTT. The rearrangement links TRBV19 to TRBJ2-3; 12 bases agree with TRBD2. Germline V gene data show CDR1 as LNHDA and CDR2 as SQIVND (reference sequence). V lost 5 bases and J lost 2; bases outside the gene matches: 5. The CDR3 spans 16 residues.

The count of this clone is one. The chain links TRBV4-3 to TRBJ1-6, with 9 bases matching TRBD1. Germline CDR1 is LGHNA and CDR2 is YSLEER. V lost 4 bases to trimming and J lost 7 bases; unmatched junction nucleotides: 5. This CDR3 is 15 amino acids long. CDR3 sequence: CASSPVGQGNSPLHF. The CDR3 coding sequence is TGCGCCAGCAGCCCTGTGGGACAGGGCAATTCACCCCTCCACTTT.

This clone was detected a few times. The gene calls are TRBV6-5 and TRBJ1-6; 7 nucleotides align to TRBD1. CDR3 size: 12 residues. J gave up 9 bases and V 6 bases, and 2 bases lay outside the gene matches. From germline, CDR1 is MNHEY and CDR2 SVGAGI. Here the CDR3 reads CASSRGSSPLHF. CDR3 in DNA: TGTGCCAGCAGCAGGGGGTCTTCACCCCTCCACTTT.

The rearrangement uses TRBV28 and TRBJ2-6, with D hard to call. V lost 5 bases and J 1 base, leaving 6 bases between the germline ends. The CDR3 covers 14 residues. In germline, CDR1 is MDHEN, CDR2 SYDVKM. CDR3 in amino acids: CASSPPSGANVLTF. The CDR3, as DNA: TGTGCCAGCAGTCCCCCATCTGGGGCCAACGTCCTGACTTTC.

This rearrangement joins TRBV12-3 or TRBV12-4 to TRBJ2-3, with 8 bases lining up with TRBD1. J was trimmed by 5 bases and V by 5 bases; bases with no gene match: 3. The CDR3 spans 13 residues. CDR3 sequence: CASSQGAIDTQYF. DNA for the CDR3: TGTGCCAGCAGTCAGGGGGCTATAGATACGCAGTATTTT.

The chain recombines TRBV10-2 with TRBJ2-7; 7 bases map to TRBD1. The CDR3 spans 14 residues. Germline V CDR1 and CDR2: WSHSY, SAAADI. J lost 1 base, V lost 6 bases, and 6 bases had no gene match. The CDR3 here is CASSPTGNSYEQYF. CDR3 nucleotides: TGCGCCAGCAGCCCGACAGGGAATTCCTACGAGCAGTACTTC.

The V and J genes are TRBV5-1 and TRBJ1-4; D is unclear. The CDR3 extends over 14 amino acids. Germline V CDR1 and CDR2: SGHRS, YFSETQ. Trimming stripped 0 bases from V and 4 bases from J, with 7 bases between. CDR3 nucleotides: TGCGCCAGCAGCTTGGACAGTGTTAATGAAAAACTGTTTTTT. It translates to CASSLDSVNEKLFF. The variable domain in full, with the rest retrieved from reference TRBV5-1 and TRBJ1-4, is KAGVTQTPRYLIKTRGQQVTLSCSPISGHRSVSWYQQTPGQGLQFLFEYFSETQRNKGNFPGRFSGRQFSNSRSEMNVSTLELGDSALYLCASSLDSVNEKLFFGSGTQLSVL.

V usage is TRBV9 and J usage is TRBJ1-1; TRBD1 matches 7 bases. Germline lookup yields CDR1 SGDLS and CDR2 YYNGEE. V shed 3 bases and J 4 bases; nucleotides not matched to a gene: 6. The CDR3 is 14 residues long. In nucleotides, the CDR3 is TGTGCCAGCAGCGAGCTTAGGGGGCTCACTGAAGCTTTCTTT. Protein product: CASSELRGLTEAFF. Supplemented by reference TRBV9 and TRBJ1-1, the full variable domain reads DSGVTQTPKHLITATGQRVTLRCSPRSGDLSVYWYQQSLDQGLQFLIQYYNGEERAKGNILERFSAQQFPDLHSELNLSSLELGDSALYFCASSELRGLTEAFFGQGTRLTVV.

In this sample, this clone turned up a few times. The chain uses TRBV7-2 and TRBJ2-3, with D uncertain. The CDR3 contains 15 residues. The germline gives CDR1 SGHTA, CDR2 FQGNSA. V shed 2 bases and J shed 1 base, with 10 bases lying between them. This CDR3 is CASSLWSERTDTQYF. The DNA of the CDR3 is TGTGCCAGCAGCTTATGGAGCGAGCGCACAGATACGCAGTATTTT.

The V and J genes are TRBV2 and TRBJ1-3; D might be TRBD1 (5 bases). Germline CDR1 SNHLY, CDR2 FYNNEI. The CDR3 loop spans 14 amino acids. V shed 7 bases and J shed 0 bases, with 10 bases lying between them. This chain's CDR3 is CASTTAVSGNTIYF. The DNA of the CDR3 is TGTGCCAGCACGACAGCCGTCTCTGGAAACACCATATATTTT.

The CDR3 here is CASSLAWTPNQPQHF. In DNA, the CDR3 is TGTGCCAGCAGCTTAGCGTGGACTCCCAATCAGCCCCAGCATTTT. V is TRBV7-8 and J is TRBJ1-5; D gene uncertain. Deletions cut 0 bases from V and 3 bases from J, with 9 bases between. Germline CDR1 SGHVS, CDR2 FQNEAQ. This CDR3 spans 15 amino acids.

The chain employs TRBV7-8 and TRBJ1-2; D remains ambiguous. V shed 4 bases and J shed 2 bases, with 8 bases lying between them. This CDR3 region has 13 residues. Germline CDR1 and CDR2: SGHVS and FQNEAQ. The CDR3 protein is CASSSAGNYGYTF. The CDR3 DNA is TGTGCCAGCAGCTCCGCGGGGAACTATGGCTACACCTTC.

The genes are TRBV6-5 and TRBJ1-5, with D unresolved. Germline-derived CDR1 and CDR2 are MNHEY and SVGAGI. This CDR3 has 13 amino acids. The V gene lost 8 bases and the J gene lost 3 bases, with 11 bases spanning the gap. CDR3 loop: CASGLDYNQPQHF. The CDR3 DNA sequence: TGTGCCAGCGGGCTGGATTACAATCAGCCCCAGCATTTT.

The chain employs TRBV28 and TRBJ1-1; 12 bases are a match to TRBD1. CDR1 is MDHEN, CDR2 SYDVKM, per germline. The CDR3 has 14 residues. Trimming at V came to 6 bases and at J to 6 bases, leaving 5 bases not matched to a gene. For the CDR3, the DNA is TGTGCCAGCAGGCAGGGACAGGGGGCTGCTGAAGCTTTCTTT. Protein: CASRQGQGAAEAFF.

The chain combines TRBV19 with TRBJ1-2, with TRBD1 as a possible D gene (5 bases). The V end was cut by 4 bases, the J end by 7 bases, with 16 bases between. The CDR3 has 14 amino acids. Germline CDR1 LNHDA, CDR2 SQIVND (reference sequence). The CDR3 loop reads CASSKTSGGTGYTF. The CDR3 nucleotides are TGTGCCAGTAGTAAAACTTCGGGGGGGACTGGCTACACCTTC.

This rearrangement joins TRBV5-4 to TRBJ2-5; perhaps TRBD1 as D (6 bases). Germline V CDR1 and CDR2: SGHNT, YYREEE (reference sequence). V shed 3 bases and J shed 4 bases, with 19 bases lying between them. This CDR3 spans 16 amino acids. The chain's CDR3 is CASSSGGVFFGETQYF. The DNA of the CDR3 is TGTGCCAGCAGCTCTGGGGGCGTATTTTTTGGAGAGACCCAGTACTTC.